What follows is one T cell receptor beta chain and its context. This CDR3 is built from 17 residues. The germline V gene encodes CDR1 MNHEY and CDR2 SMNVEV (reference sequence). V dropped 0 bases and J dropped 1; count of bases not matched to a gene: 9. It was CD45RO-negative cells, positively selected for CCR7, that made up naive CD8 cells, with terminally differentiated effector memory CD45RA+ cells excluded. Authors' methods: Filtering was not the same, since immunoSEQ gave junction-only sequences without quality scores. The method was immunoSEQ multiplex PCR; TCRdb's version includes in-frame clones alone and lacks a portion of them. V, J and clone size reflect that table, while D and trimming were determined from the DNA. The sample lists about 2 million clones; 85% to 95% were seen once. These data belong to a study of shared clonotypes between healthy human individuals.

The receptor's source is a man between 18 and 35 years old in good health. Sequenced input: naive CD8+ T cells sorted from blood. This chain links TRBV27 with TRBJ2-7, with 7 bases matching TRBD1. CDR3 sequence: CASSLSGPGGFSYEQYF. In nucleotides, the CDR3 is TGTGCCAGCAGTTTATCTGGTCCAGGGGGATTTTCCTACGAGCAGTACTTC.